This T cell receptor (beta chain) was sequenced for a study of blood T cell repertoires in COVID-19. Study information: T cells, B-cell-depleted T cells, or PBMCs supplied cDNA or gDNA.

V was clipped by 3 bases and J by 1 base, with 6 bases between them. Germline CDR1 reads KGHSH; CDR2 reads LQKENI. The CDR3 totals 14 residues. Only in-frame clones appear in the TCRdb table, and some are missing; sequencing was by immunoSEQ multiplex PCR. The sample holds about 400,000 clones, approximately 88% seen once. The sample was peripheral blood. The rearrangement links TRBV18 to TRBJ2-2; TRBD1 might be the D (5 bases). This TCR came from a man in his forties or fifties with acute or convalescent COVID-19. CDR3 coding DNA: TGTGCCAGCTCACCCGACAGGAACACCGGGGAGCTGTTTTTT. It translates to CASSPDRNTGELFF.